Below, 18 T cell receptor beta chains from the same sample are listed, as sequenced in a study of long-term antiretroviral therapy in people with HIV (dated by TCRdb to 2021 to 2024). The immunoSEQ hsTCRB v3.0 assay was used at survey level resolution to sequence the TRB variable region. The clones in this table, taken by TCRdb from immuneACCESS, are in-frame only. Not every clone is retained; where verified, under half of the shortfall comes from an unresolved V gene, and the cause of the rest is unknown. Present in this sample are about 27,000 clones, under 80% of which were seen just once. The ten largest clones add up to more than 4% of the sample. This material consisted of unsorted PBMCs, taken 0.5 years after starting antiretroviral therapy. The receptors come from a woman aged 40 to 55 with HIV.

The table lists this clone with a count of one. The chain carries TRBV27 and TRBJ2-3; TRBD2 matches 12 bases. The germline V gene encodes CDR1 MNHEY and CDR2 SMNVEV (reference sequence). V shed 4 bases, J shed 6 bases, and the junction held 14 bases outside the gene matches. The CDR3 extends over 18 amino acids. The CDR3 DNA follows: TGTGCCAGCAGTTCACGGACTAGCGGGGTTAGGGTATTGGATACGCAGTATTTT. Protein product: CASSSRTSGVRVLDTQYF.

The J gene is TRBJ1-2, the V gene TRBV2, with a tentative D call TRBD1 (5 bases). Trimming stripped 3 bases from V and 8 bases from J, with 13 bases between. Germline CDR1 SNHLY, CDR2 FYNNEI. CDR3 length equals 13 residues. The CDR3 loop reads CASSERGTGGYTF. CDR3 bases: TGTGCCAGCAGTGAGAGGGGAACAGGCGGCTACACCTTC. Full variable domain (missing parts from reference TRBV2 and TRBJ1-2): EPEVTQTPSHQVTQMGQEVILRCVPISNHLYFYWYRQILGQKVEFLVSFYNNEISEKSEIFDDQFSVERPDGSNFTLKIRSTKLEDSAMYFCASSERGTGGYTFGSGTRLTVV.

This clone was found a few times. This chain joins TRBV18 and TRBJ2-7; 11 positions agree with TRBD1. The trim removed 3 bases at V and 3 bases at J, leaving 1 base unmatched. CDR1 is KGHSH, CDR2 LQKENI, per germline. CDR3 size: 14 residues. The CDR3 DNA is TGTGCCAGCTCACCGGGGACAGGGGGCTACGAGCAGTACTTC. This gives the protein CASSPGTGGYEQYF.

The chain employs TRBV19 and TRBJ2-1; 7 bases match TRBD2. Germline V gene lookup returns CDR1 LNHDA and CDR2 SQIVND (reference sequence). The junction had 2 bases not matched to a gene; V was cut back by 3 bases and J by 3 bases. The CDR3 has 14 amino acids. In DNA form, the CDR3 reads TGTGCCAGTAGTATGGGGGGGGACTACAATGAGCAGTTCTTC. Protein product: CASSMGGDYNEQFF.

In this sample, this clone turned up once. The chain combines TRBV5-6 with TRBJ1-1, with 9 bases lining up with TRBD1. Germline V gives CDR1 SGHDT, CDR2 YYEEEE. This CDR3 has 15 amino acids. The V and J ends lost 0 bases and 7 bases, in that order; junction bases with no gene match: 7. The CDR3 reads CASSLVDRGSDEAFF. As DNA, the CDR3 is TGTGCCAGCAGCTTGGTGGACAGGGGTTCAGATGAAGCTTTCTTT.

The chain uses TRBV7-9 and TRBJ2-2; 7 positions match TRBD2. Germline V CDR1 and CDR2: SEHNR, FQNEAQ (reference sequence). The CDR3 runs to 17 residues. The V and J ends lost 2 bases and 2 bases, in that order; junction bases with no gene match: 8. CDR3 protein: CASSLPSGELNTGELFF. CDR3 bases: TGTGCCAGCAGCTTACCGAGCGGGGAATTAAACACCGGGGAGCTGTTTTTT.

J is TRBJ2-5 and V is TRBV5-1, with D perhaps TRBD1 or TRBD2 (5 bases each). CDR3 length: 13 amino acids. Germline loops: CDR1 SGHRS, CDR2 YFSETQ. With 0 bases removed from V and 5 bases from J, the gap between germline ends came to 8 bases. DNA of the CDR3: TGCGCCAGCAGCTTGGGGGGGATCGAGACCCAGTACTTC. Encoded protein: CASSLGGIETQYF.

The rearrangement links TRBV6-6 to TRBJ2-3; 10 bases agree with TRBD2. The length of the CDR3 is 15 residues. With V trimmed by 6 bases and J by 5 bases, 8 bases remained unmatched. CDR1 is MNHNY and CDR2 is SVGAGI in the germline V gene (reference sequence). As DNA, the CDR3 is TGTGCCAGCAGGATACTAGCGGGGTCAAGAGATACGCAGTATTTT. Translation: CASRILAGSRDTQYF.

J is TRBJ2-5 and V is TRBV7-2; TRBD1 matches at 7 bases. The CDR3 is 14 residues long. Germline CDR1 and CDR2: SGHTA and FQGNSA. J gave up 4 bases and V 5 bases, and 7 bases lay outside the gene matches. This CDR3 reads CASSPTGVSETQYF. The CDR3 nucleotides are TGTGCCAGCAGCCCCACAGGGGTCTCAGAGACCCAGTACTTC.

V usage is TRBV30 and J usage is TRBJ1-1; a possible D gene is TRBD1 (5 bases). The CDR3 extends over 14 amino acids. CDR1 and CDR2 from the germline V gene are GTSNPN and SVGIG (reference sequence). Trimming shortened V by 3 bases and J by 1 base, and 12 bases separated the two germline ends. The DNA of the CDR3 is TGTGCCTGGAGGCCCGGGACGGCGAACACTGAAGCTTTCTTT. Translating it yields CAWRPGTANTEAFF.

The V gene is TRBV29-1, the J gene TRBJ1-1; D may be TRBD1 (6 bases). Germline CDR1 SQVTM, CDR2 ANQGSEA. V lost 3 bases and J 2 bases, leaving 10 bases between the germline ends. The CDR3 runs 13 residues. CDR3 sequence: CSVDRGGNTEAFF. The CDR3 DNA reads as TGCAGCGTTGACAGGGGAGGAAACACTGAAGCTTTCTTT.

The CDR3, as DNA: TGTGCCAGCAGCTTACGACAGGGGGGCCCCTACGAGCAGTACTTC. Amino acid sequence: CASSLRQGGPYEQYF. The chain carries TRBV7-3 and TRBJ2-7, with 9 bases matching TRBD1. There are 15 residues in the CDR3. The J segment lost 2 bases and the V segment lost 2 bases, leaving 4 bases of the junction unmatched. The germline gives CDR1 SGHTA, CDR2 FQGTGA.

CDR3 residues: CASSVYLSGGRETQYF. The CDR3 DNA follows: TGTGCCAGCAGTGTCTATCTTAGCGGGGGACGGGAGACCCAGTACTTC. V usage is TRBV2 and J usage is TRBJ2-5; 9 bases match TRBD2. The germline V gene has CDR1 SNHLY and CDR2 FYNNEI. The CDR3 length is 16 residues. The V and J ends lost 4 bases and 5 bases, in that order; junction bases with no gene match: 11.

This clone was observed a handful of times. The gene calls are TRBV27 and TRBJ1-1; no clear D. This CDR3 is built from 14 residues. V lost 6 bases, J lost 5 bases, and 16 bases lay in between. The V gene's germline CDR1 is MNHEY and CDR2 SMNVEV (reference sequence). CDR3 sequence reads: CASSPLHEETEAFF. CDR3 nucleotides: TGTGCCAGCAGCCCCCTCCACGAGGAGACTGAAGCTTTCTTT.

This chain uses TRBV6-5 with TRBJ2-3; D is unclear. V lost 4 bases to trimming and J lost 0 bases, with 14 bases between them. This CDR3 spans 16 amino acids. Looked up from germline, CDR1 is MNHEY and CDR2 is SVGAGI. CDR3 residues: CASSSRFFTSTDTQYF. CDR3 DNA sequence: TGTGCCAGCAGTTCTCGTTTTTTTACGAGCACAGATACGCAGTATTTT.

This clone was found a few times. The chain recombines TRBV10-3 with TRBJ2-7, with D uncertain. Germline V lookup: CDR1 ENHRY, CDR2 SYGVKD. Deletions cut 0 bases from V and 7 bases from J, with 4 bases between. The CDR3 runs to 11 residues. CDR3 protein: CAISESSEQYF. The CDR3 nucleotides read TGTGCCATCAGTGAGTCGTCAGAGCAGTACTTC.

There are a few counts of this clone. This chain links TRBV5-1 with TRBJ2-2; 7 nucleotides agree with TRBD1. Germline lookup yields CDR1 SGHRS and CDR2 YFSETQ. The CDR3 is made up of 17 amino acids. V was pared by 4 bases and J by 5 bases, with 14 bases of the junction left unmatched. CDR3 in amino acids: CASSISTGTDRTGELFF. CDR3 bases: TGCGCCAGCAGCATCTCCACCGGGACAGACCGGACCGGGGAGCTGTTTTTT.

The V call is TRBV19, the J call TRBJ1-2; unclear D gene. The V end lost 1 base, the J end lost 6 bases, and 12 bases lay between the germline ends. This CDR3 region has 14 residues. Germline CDR1 LNHDA, CDR2 SQIVND (reference sequence). CDR3 DNA: TGTGCCAGTAGTATAGCCACAAGGGAGGATGGCTACACCTTC. It is translated as CASSIATREDGYTF.